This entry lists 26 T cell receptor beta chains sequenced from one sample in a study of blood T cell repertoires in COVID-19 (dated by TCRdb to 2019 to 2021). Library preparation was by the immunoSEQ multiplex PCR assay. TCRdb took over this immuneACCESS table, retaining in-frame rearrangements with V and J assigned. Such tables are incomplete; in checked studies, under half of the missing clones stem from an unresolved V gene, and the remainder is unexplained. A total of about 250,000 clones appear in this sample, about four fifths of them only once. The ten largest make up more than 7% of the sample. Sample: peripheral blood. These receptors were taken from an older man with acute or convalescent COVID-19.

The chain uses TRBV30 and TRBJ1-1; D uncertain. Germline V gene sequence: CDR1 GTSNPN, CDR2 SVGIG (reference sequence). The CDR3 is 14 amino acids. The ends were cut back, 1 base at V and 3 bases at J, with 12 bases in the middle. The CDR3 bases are TGTGCCTGGAGTGAACGGGTCGGGGACACTGAAGCTTTCTTT. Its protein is CAWSERVGDTEAFF.

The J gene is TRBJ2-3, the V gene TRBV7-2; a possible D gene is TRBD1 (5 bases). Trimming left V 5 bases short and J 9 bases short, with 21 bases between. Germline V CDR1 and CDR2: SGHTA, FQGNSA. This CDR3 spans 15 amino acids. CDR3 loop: CASSPDAAAGITQYF. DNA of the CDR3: TGTGCCAGCAGCCCCGATGCGGCGGCAGGGATCACGCAGTATTTT.

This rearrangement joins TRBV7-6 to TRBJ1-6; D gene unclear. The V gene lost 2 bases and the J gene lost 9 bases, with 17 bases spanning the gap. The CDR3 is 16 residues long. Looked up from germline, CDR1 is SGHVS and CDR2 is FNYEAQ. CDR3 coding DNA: TGTGCCAGCAGCTTATCCGGCACGGGGTCGGGTTCACCCCTCCACTTT. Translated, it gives CASSLSGTGSGSPLHF.

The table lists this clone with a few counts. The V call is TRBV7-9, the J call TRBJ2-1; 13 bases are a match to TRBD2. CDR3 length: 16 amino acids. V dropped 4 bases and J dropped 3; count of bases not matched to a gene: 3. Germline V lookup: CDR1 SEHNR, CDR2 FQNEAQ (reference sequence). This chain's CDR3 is CASSSGTSGVYNEQFF. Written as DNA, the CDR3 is TGTGCCAGCAGCTCCGGGACTAGCGGGGTCTACAATGAGCAGTTCTTC.

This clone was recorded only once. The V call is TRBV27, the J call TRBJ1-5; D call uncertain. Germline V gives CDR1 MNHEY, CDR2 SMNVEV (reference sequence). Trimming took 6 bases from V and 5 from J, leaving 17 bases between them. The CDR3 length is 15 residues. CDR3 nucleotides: TGTGCCAGCAGCCCTAGGGAGCCCCTTTATCAGCCCCAGCATTTT. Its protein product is CASSPREPLYQPQHF.

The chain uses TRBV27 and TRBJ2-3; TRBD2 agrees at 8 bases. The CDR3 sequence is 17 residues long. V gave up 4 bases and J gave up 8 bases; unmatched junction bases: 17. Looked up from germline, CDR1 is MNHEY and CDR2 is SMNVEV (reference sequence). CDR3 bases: TGTGCCAGCAGTTCCCGTTCAGGAGCGGGAGCGGGTTTTACGCAGTATTTT. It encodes CASSSRSGAGAGFTQYF.

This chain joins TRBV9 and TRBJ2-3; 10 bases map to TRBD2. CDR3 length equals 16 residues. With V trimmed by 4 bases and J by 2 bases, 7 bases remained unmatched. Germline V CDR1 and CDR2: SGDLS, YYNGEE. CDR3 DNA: TGTGCCAGCAGCCCTCTAGCGGGGGCCCCCACAGATACGCAGTATTTT. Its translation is CASSPLAGAPTDTQYF. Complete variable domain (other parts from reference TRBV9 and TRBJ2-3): DSGVTQTPKHLITATGQRVTLRCSPRSGDLSVYWYQQSLDQGLQFLIQYYNGEERAKGNILERFSAQQFPDLHSELNLSSLELGDSALYFCASSPLAGAPTDTQYFGPGTRLTVL.

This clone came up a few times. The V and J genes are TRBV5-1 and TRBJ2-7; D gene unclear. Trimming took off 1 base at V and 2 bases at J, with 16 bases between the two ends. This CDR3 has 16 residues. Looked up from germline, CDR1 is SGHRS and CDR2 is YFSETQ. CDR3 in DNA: TGCGCCAGCAGCTTGTACATGGTGGGCGATACCTACGAGCAGTACTTC. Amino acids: CASSLYMVGDTYEQYF.

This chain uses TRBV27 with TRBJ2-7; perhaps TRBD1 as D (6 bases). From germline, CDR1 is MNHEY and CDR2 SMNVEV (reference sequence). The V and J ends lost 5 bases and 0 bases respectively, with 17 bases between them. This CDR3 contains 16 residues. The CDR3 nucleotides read TGTGCCAGCAGTCGGGGCAGGGCCAGGGGCTCCTACGAGCAGTACTTC. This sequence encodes CASSRGRARGSYEQYF.

The CDR3 DNA sequence: TGTGCCAGCTCACCGCTCCGGGACAGTTTGAACACTGAAGCTTTCTTT. It yields the protein CASSPLRDSLNTEAFF. The chain recombines TRBV18 with TRBJ1-1; 7 positions match TRBD1. The CDR3 is 16 amino acids. The junction had 7 bases not matched to a gene; V was cut back by 3 bases and J by 0 bases. Germline CDR1 KGHSH, CDR2 LQKENI.

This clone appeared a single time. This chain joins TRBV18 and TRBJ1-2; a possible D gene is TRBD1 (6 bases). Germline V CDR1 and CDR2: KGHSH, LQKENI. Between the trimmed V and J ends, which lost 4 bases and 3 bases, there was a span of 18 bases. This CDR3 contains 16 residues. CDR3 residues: CASSQQGLSKDYGYTF. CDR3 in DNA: TGTGCCAGCTCACAACAGGGTTTATCTAAGGACTATGGCTACACCTTC.

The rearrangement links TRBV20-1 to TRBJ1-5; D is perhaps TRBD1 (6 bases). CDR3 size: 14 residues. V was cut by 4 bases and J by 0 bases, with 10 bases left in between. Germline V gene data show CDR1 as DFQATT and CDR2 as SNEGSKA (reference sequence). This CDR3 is CSAIDRYSNQPQHF. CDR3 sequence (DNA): TGCAGTGCTATTGACAGGTATAGCAATCAGCCCCAGCATTTT.

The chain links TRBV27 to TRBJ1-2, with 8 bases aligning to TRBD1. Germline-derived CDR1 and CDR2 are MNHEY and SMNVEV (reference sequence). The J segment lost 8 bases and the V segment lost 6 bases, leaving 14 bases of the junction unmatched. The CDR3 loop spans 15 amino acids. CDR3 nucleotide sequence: TGTGCCAGCAGCCTTTCAGGGGGCGCAAGGGGAGGCTACACCTTC. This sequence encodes CASSLSGGARGGYTF.

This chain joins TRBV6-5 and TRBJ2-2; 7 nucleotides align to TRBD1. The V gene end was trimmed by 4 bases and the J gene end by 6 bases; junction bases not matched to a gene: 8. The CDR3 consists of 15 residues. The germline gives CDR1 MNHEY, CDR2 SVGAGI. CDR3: CASSSQRQGSGELFF. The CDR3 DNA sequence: TGTGCCAGCAGTTCCCAGAGACAGGGATCCGGGGAGCTGTTTTTT.

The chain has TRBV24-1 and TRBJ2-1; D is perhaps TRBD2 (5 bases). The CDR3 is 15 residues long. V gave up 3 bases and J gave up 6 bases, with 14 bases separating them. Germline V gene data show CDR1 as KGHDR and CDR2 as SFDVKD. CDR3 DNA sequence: TGTGCCACCAGTGATCCTCGGACTGGCCCCAATGAGCAGTTCTTC. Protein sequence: CATSDPRTGPNEQFF.

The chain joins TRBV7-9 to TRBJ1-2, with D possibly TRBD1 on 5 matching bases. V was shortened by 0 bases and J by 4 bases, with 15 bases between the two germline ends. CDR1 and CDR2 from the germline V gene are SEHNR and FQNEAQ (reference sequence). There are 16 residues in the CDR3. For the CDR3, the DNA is TGTGCCAGCAGCTTAGCGTCTGTGGGGCAGGGCTATGGCTACACCTTC. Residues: CASSLASVGQGYGYTF.

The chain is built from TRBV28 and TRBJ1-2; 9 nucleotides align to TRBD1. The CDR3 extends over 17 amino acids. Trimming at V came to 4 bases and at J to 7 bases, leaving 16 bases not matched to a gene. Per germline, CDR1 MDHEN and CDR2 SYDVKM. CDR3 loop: CASSSPGPGTGSRGYTF. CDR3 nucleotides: TGTGCCAGCAGTTCCCCCGGTCCCGGGACAGGGTCGCGTGGCTACACCTTC.

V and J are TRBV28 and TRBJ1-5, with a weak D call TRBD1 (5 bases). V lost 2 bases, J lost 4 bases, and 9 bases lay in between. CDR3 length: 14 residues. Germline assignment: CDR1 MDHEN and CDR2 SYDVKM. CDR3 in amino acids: CASSLGGNNQPQHF. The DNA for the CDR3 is TGTGCCAGCAGTTTAGGGGGGAATAATCAGCCCCAGCATTTT.

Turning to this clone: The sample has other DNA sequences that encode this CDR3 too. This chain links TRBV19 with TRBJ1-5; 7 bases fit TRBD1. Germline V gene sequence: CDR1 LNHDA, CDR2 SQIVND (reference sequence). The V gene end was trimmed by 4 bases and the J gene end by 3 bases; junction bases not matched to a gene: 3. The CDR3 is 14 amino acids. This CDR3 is CASSRQGLNQPQHF. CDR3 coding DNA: TGTGCCAGTAGTAGACAGGGCCTCAATCAGCCCCAGCATTTT.

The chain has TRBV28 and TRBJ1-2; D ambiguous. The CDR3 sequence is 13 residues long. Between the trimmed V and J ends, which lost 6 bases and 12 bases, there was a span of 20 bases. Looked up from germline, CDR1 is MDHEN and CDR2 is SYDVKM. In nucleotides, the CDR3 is TGTGCCAGCAGCCGACCGACGGTAACTAGCGACACCTTC. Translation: CASSRPTVTSDTF.

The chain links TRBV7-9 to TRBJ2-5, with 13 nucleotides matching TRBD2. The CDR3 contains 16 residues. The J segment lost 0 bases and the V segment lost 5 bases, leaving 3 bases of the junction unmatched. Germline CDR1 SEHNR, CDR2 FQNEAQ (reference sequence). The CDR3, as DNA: TGTGCCAGCAGCGTGGGACTAGCGGGGCACCAAGAGACCCAGTACTTC. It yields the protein CASSVGLAGHQETQYF.

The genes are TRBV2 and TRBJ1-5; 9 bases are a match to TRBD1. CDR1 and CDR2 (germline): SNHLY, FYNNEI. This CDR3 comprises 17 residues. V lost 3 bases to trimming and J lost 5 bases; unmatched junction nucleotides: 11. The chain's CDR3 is CASSEGQGPTGDQPQHF. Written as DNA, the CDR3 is TGTGCCAGCAGTGAGGGACAGGGACCAACCGGGGATCAGCCCCAGCATTTT.

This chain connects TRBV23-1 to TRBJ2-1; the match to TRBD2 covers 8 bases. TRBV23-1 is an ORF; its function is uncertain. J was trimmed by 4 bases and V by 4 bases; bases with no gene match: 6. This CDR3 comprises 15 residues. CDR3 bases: TGCGCCAGCAGTCCTTCGACTAGCGTGTACAATGAGCAGTTCTTC. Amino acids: CASSPSTSVYNEQFF.

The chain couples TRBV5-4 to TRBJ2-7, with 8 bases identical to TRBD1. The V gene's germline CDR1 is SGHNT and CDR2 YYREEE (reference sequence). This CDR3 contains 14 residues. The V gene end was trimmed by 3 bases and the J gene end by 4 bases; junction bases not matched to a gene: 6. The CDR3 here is CASSSRDRWYEQYF. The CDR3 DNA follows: TGTGCCAGCAGCTCCCGGGACAGGTGGTACGAGCAGTACTTC.

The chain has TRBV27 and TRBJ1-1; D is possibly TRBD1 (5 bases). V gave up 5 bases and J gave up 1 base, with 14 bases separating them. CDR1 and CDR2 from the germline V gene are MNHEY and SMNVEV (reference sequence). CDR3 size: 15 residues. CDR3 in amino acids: CASSRPPGWNTEAFF. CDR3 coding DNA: TGTGCCAGCAGTCGACCCCCAGGGTGGAACACTGAAGCTTTCTTT.

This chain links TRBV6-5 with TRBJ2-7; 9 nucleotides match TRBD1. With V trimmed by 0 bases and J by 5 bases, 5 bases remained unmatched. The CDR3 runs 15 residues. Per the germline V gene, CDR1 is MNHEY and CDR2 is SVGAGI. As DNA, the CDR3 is TGTGCCAGCAGTTACTCGGGACAGGGCGGCCACGAGCAGTACTTC. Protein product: CASSYSGQGGHEQYF.